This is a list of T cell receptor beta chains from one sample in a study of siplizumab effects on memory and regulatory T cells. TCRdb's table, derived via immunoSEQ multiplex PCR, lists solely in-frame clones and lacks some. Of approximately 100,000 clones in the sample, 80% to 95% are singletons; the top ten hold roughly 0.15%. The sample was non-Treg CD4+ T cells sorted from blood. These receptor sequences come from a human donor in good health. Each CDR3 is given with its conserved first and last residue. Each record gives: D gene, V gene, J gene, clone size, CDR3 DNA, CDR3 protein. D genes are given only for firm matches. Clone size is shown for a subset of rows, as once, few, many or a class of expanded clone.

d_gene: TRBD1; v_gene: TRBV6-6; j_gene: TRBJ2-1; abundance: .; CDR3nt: TGTGCCAGCAGACCCCTCACTACAGGGGACTACAATGAGCAGTTCTTC; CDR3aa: CASRPLTTGDYNEQFF
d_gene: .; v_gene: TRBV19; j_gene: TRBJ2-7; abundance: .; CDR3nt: TGTGCCAGTAGCCATGGCGGGTACAGAACCTACGAGCAGTACTTC; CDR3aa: CASSHGGYRTYEQYF
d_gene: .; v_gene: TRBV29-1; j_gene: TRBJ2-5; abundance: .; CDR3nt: TGCAGCGTTGTGTCCTACTTTGACAACCAAGAGACCCAGTACTTC; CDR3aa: CSVVSYFDNQETQYF
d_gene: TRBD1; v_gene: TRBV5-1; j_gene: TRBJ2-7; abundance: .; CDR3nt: TGCGCCAGCAGCACAGGACAGGGGGCAGCCTACGAGCAGTACTTC; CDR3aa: CASSTGQGAAYEQYF
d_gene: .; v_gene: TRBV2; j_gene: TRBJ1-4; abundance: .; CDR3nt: TGTGCCAGCAGTGAAGCAAGGGGGACGTTCGAAAAACTGTTTTTT; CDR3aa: CASSEARGTFEKLFF
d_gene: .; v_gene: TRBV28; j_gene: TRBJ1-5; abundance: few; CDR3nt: TGTGCCAGCAGCGGAGATTGGGTATGGGTATATAGCAATCAGCCCCAGCATTTT; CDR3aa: CASSGDWVWVYSNQPQHF
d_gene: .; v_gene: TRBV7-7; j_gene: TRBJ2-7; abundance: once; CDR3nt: TGTGCCAGCAGCGGCGGACTGGATACCTACGAGCAGTACTTC; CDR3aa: CASSGGLDTYEQYF
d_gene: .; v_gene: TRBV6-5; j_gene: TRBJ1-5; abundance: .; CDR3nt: TGTGCCAGCAGTTACCGAGACTATAGCAATCAGCCCCAGCATTTT; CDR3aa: CASSYRDYSNQPQHF
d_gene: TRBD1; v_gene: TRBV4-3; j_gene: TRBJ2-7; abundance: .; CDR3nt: TGCGCCAGCAGCCGCGACAGGGACGAGCAGTACTTC; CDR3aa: CASSRDRDEQYF
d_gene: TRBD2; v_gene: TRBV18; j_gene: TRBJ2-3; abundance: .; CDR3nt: TGTGCCAGCTCACCATCGCTAGCGGGGGGGATTGCAGATACGCAGTATTTT; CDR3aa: CASSPSLAGGIADTQYF
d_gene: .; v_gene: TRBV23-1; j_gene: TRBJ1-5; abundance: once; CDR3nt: TGCGCCAGCATTCCGCCAGCTCGACATTCGAATAGCAATCAGCCCCAGCATTTT; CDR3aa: CASIPPARHSNSNQPQHF
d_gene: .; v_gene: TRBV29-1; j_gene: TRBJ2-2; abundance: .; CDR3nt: TGCAGCGTTGGAGAAACGTACACCGGGGAGCTGTTTTTT; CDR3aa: CSVGETYTGELFF
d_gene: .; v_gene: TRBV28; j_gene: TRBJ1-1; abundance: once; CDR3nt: TGTGCCAGCAGTCGACGGTTAAACACTGAAGCTTTCTTT; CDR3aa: CASSRRLNTEAFF
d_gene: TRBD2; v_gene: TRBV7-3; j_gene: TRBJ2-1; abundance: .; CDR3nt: TGTGCCAGCAGCTCACGACCCCCCCTAGCGGGGGGGTGGGGCGGTGAGCAGTTCTTC; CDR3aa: CASSSRPPLAGGWGGEQFF
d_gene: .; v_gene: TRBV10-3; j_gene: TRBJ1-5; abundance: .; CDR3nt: TGTGCCATCAGTCCAGGGGAGACTCAGCCCCAGCATTTT; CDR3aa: CAISPGETQPQHF
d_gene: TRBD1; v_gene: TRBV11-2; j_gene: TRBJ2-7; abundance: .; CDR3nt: TGTGCCAGCAGCTTACGACTGACAGGGGGCTACGAGCAGTACTTC; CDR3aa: CASSLRLTGGYEQYF